This record covers a single T cell receptor beta chain. In the original processing: Researchers report that nucleated cell counts were estimated from reference gene primer amplification. Repertoires were generated with immunoSEQ multiplex PCR, while TCRdb's copy carries only in-frame clones and drops some. V, J and clone size reflect that table, while D and trimming were determined from the DNA. The data contain 100,000 to 150,000 clones, under 85% of them singletons. The sample comes from a study of blood T cell repertoires in COVID-19. Turning to the study itself: Whether acute or convalescent, the COVID-19 samples came from the United States, Italy and Spain. The cDNA or gDNA used as material had been derived from T cells, B-cell-depleted T cells, or PBMCs.

Germline values: CDR1 SGDLS, CDR2 YYNGEE. Trimming took 3 bases from V and 3 from J, leaving 22 bases between them. The CDR3 is 17 residues long. Sequencing input: peripheral blood. The chain recombines TRBV9 with TRBJ2-7; TRBD2 is a possible D gene (7 bases). This TCR was sampled from a man in his sixties with acute or convalescent COVID-19. The CDR3, as DNA: TGTGCCAGCAGCGCCGGTGGGGGGGCCGAATATCTCTACGAGCAGTACTTC. This translates into CASSAGGGAEYLYEQYF.